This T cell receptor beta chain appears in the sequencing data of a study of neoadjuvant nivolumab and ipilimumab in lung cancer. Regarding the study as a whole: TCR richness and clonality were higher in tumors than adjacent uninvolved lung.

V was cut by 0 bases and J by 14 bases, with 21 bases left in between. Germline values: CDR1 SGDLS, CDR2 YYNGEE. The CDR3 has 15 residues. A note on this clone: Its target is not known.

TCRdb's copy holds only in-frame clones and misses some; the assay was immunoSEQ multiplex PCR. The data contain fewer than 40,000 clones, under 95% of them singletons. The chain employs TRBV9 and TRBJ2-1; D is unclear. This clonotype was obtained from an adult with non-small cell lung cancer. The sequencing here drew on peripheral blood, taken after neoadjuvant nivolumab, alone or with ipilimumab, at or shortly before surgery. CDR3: CASSVDMVNGQPEFF. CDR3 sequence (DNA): TGTGCCAGCAGCGTAGATATGGTAAACGGGCAACCGGAGTTCTTC.